This T cell receptor beta chain is from a study of beta chain features in type 1 diabetes. Study results and limitations: There was a moderate but significant shortening of TCRB CDR3s in all four CD4+ subsets of Type 1 diabetes patients.

This CDR3 has 14 residues. The germline gives CDR1 GTSNPN, CDR2 SVGIG (reference sequence). V shed 0 bases and J shed 5 bases, with 13 bases lying between them. Sorting based on CD45RO/CCR7/CD25/CD127/CD95/CD27 separated CD4+ naive, central memory, regulatory and stem cell-like memory cells. Every bit of the isolated RNA underwent reverse transcription, so sequencing read expressed TCRB transcripts. Assay used: immunoSEQ multiplex PCR; TCRdb lists only in-frame clones, some missing. The table shows about 660,000 clones, with around 15% occurring only once. This clone has just a few counts. Its antigen is unknown.

The TCR was taken from a man between 18 and 29 years old with type 1 diabetes. The sequenced sample was naive CD4+ T cells from blood. The chain combines TRBV30 with TRBJ2-5; D gene ambiguous. The DNA of the CDR3 is TGTGCCTGGAGTGTACTGAGACAAACGGAGACCCAGTACTTC. As protein: CAWSVLRQTETQYF.